What follows describes a single T cell receptor (beta chain). The data belong to a study of blood T cell repertoires in COVID-19. The wider study: The cDNA or gDNA used as material had been derived from T cells, B-cell-depleted T cells, or PBMCs.

In the original analysis: Amplifying reference gene primers gave estimates of nucleated cell counts. The protocol was immunoSEQ multiplex PCR, while the TCRdb copy is restricted to in-frame clones and leaves out a portion. V and J calls and clone size are copied from that table; D and trimming were computed from the DNA. The sample lists 300,000 to 400,000 clones; roughly 90% were seen once. J lost 8 bases, V lost 3 bases, and 6 bases had no gene match. This CDR3 has 14 amino acids. CDR1 and CDR2 from the germline V gene are ENHRY and SYGVKD. Recruitment covered over 20 US areas and drew participants whose ages spanned about 18 to 90 years. Participants' own reports of clinical history determined their cohort assignment.

This chain uses TRBV10-3 with TRBJ2-4; 8 nucleotides agree with TRBD2. The sample taken for sequencing was PBMCs or T cells enriched from blood (not recorded which). This clonotype originated in a woman in her thirties with acute COVID-19. CDR3 sequence: CAISDVSGGDIQYF. The CDR3, as DNA: TGTGCCATCAGTGATGTCTCCGGGGGGGACATTCAGTACTTC.